This TCR beta chain was found in a study of cytomegalovirus exposure and HLA in healthy donors. As for the study in general: One earlier analysis, a look at 180 million or so T cells, found fewer than 140 million unique TCR beta sequences.

This clone was recorded a few times. Its antigen is currently unknown. General study findings and limits: It was shown in a later analysis that HLA-associated TCR beta chains were more clonally expanded than other, equally common chains.

PCR amplification relied on 60 Vbeta primers (plus 13 Jbeta primers). Authors' methods: Later analysis identified approximately 80 million unique TCR beta chains, approximately 11 million shared. Libraries were prepared by immunoSEQ multiplex PCR; TCRdb keeps only in-frame clonotypes and omits some of them. D and trimming were read from the DNA, whereas the V and J calls and clone size are those reported in that table. Altogether under 200,000 clones are present, 60% to 80% being singletons, with the ten largest covering about 14%. Trimming took off 7 bases at V and 0 bases at J, with 12 bases between the two ends. Looked up from germline, CDR1 is MNHNS and CDR2 is SASEGT. The CDR3 spans 14 residues. Unrecorded immune exposure was likely among donors, who were nominally healthy when sampled.

The origin of this receptor is a man between 50 and 59 years old in good health and CMV-seropositive. What was sequenced was PBMCs. The J gene is TRBJ1-1, the V gene TRBV6-1; D unresolved. The CDR3 nucleotides are TGTGCCAGCACCCGAGAGGGAATGAACACTGAAGCTTTCTTT. Encoded protein: CASTREGMNTEAFF.